This TCR beta chain is from a study of blood T cell repertoires in COVID-19. About the study: Sites across the United States, Italy and Spain contributed samples from acute and convalescent COVID-19. In each case, the material was cDNA or gDNA derived from T cells, B-cell-depleted T cells, or PBMCs.

Methods used by the authors: Reference gene primer amplification gave estimated nucleated cell counts. The repertoire was sequenced with immunoSEQ multiplex PCR; TCRdb's copy has only in-frame clones and lacks some. V, J and clone size were drawn from that table, and D and trimming were deduced from the DNA. This table holds about 99,000 clones, approximately 91% found once. V lost 7 bases, J lost 9 bases, and 11 bases stayed unmatched. The CDR3 covers 12 residues. Germline CDR1 and CDR2: SQVTM and ANQGSEA. V and J are TRBV29-1 and TRBJ2-7; 8 bases line up with TRBD2. Sequencing was carried out using peripheral blood. This receptor was taken from a human donor in a cohort sampled during active COVID-19. The CDR3 DNA sequence: TGCAGCGGATCGTTTCGGGGGGGTTTGCAGTACTTC. Protein product: CSGSFRGGLQYF.